These 31 T cell receptor beta chains were sequenced from one sample in a study of immune characteristics of hereditary and idiopathic chronic pancreatitis. The repertoire was sequenced with immunoSEQ multiplex PCR; TCRdb's copy has only in-frame clones and lacks some. Of about 15,000 clones in the sample, around 67% were seen once. Chronic pancreatitis tissue was collected during total pancreatectomy with islet autotransplantation. The material sequenced was pancreas tissue with hereditary chronic pancreatitis. The receptors derive from a human donor with chronic pancreatitis.

The rearrangement links TRBV10-3 to TRBJ2-7; D is possibly TRBD2 (5 bases). This CDR3 is 12 amino acids long. Between the trimmed V and J ends, which lost 4 bases and 3 bases, there was a span of 7 bases. Germline CDR1 reads ENHRY; CDR2 reads SYGVKD. The CDR3 DNA is TGTGCCATCAGTGGTGGGAGCTACGAGCAGTACTTC. Its translation is CAISGGSYEQYF.

By frequency in the sample, this clone is medium-sized. This sequence joins TRBV4-1 and TRBJ1-5; TRBD1 matches at 10 bases. The V gene end was trimmed by 2 bases and the J gene end by 10 bases; junction bases not matched to a gene: 8. CDR1 and CDR2 (germline): MGHRA, YSYEKL. The CDR3 is made up of 15 amino acids. The CDR3 region is CASSQTPGQGRPQHF. The CDR3 DNA sequence: TGCGCCAGCAGCCAAACACCGGGACAGGGGCGTCCCCAGCATTTT.

The chain uses TRBV7-8 and TRBJ2-5; D remains unclear. V was pared by 5 bases and J by 2 bases, with 3 bases between. The germline gives CDR1 SGHVS, CDR2 FQNEAQ. CDR3 size: 11 residues. The CDR3 sequence: CASSQQETQYF. The CDR3 region has the DNA TGTGCCAGCAGCCAACAAGAGACCCAGTACTTC. The entire variable domain, with the rest obtained from reference TRBV7-8 and TRBJ2-5, is as follows: GAGVSQSPRYKVAKRGQDVALRCDPISGHVSLFWYQQALGQGPEFLTYFQNEAQLDKSGLPSDRFFAERPEGSVSTLKIQRTQQEDSAVYLCASSQQETQYFGPGTRLLVL.

The CDR3 loop is CASSFAEEQYF. In DNA, the CDR3 is TGTGCCAGCAGTTTTGCCGAGGAGCAGTACTTC. The chain is built from TRBV12-3 or TRBV12-4 and TRBJ2-7; D not certain. This CDR3 spans 11 amino acids. The V and J ends lost 3 bases and 7 bases respectively, with 7 bases between them.

This clone is a singleton in its sample. The chain links TRBV2 to TRBJ1-6; tentatively, D is TRBD1 (6 bases). Germline CDR1 is SNHLY and CDR2 is FYNNEI. The CDR3 contains 13 residues. Trimming removed 6 bases from V and 8 bases from J, with 11 bases in between. The CDR3 nucleotides read TGTGCCAGCAGGGGGGGCCTCGATTCACCCCTCCACTTT. This sequence encodes CASRGGLDSPLHF.

The chain joins TRBV28 to TRBJ1-5, with D possibly matching TRBD1 (6 bases). Trimming stripped 8 bases from V and 0 bases from J, with 14 bases between. This CDR3 comprises 15 residues. Germline V lookup: CDR1 MDHEN, CDR2 SYDVKM. The CDR3 protein is CASGPGHHSNQPQHF. The CDR3 nucleotides are TGTGCCAGCGGCCCGGGACATCATAGCAATCAGCCCCAGCATTTT.

This chain uses TRBV28 with TRBJ1-2; D is undetermined. The V gene lost 10 bases and the J gene lost 4 bases, with 7 bases spanning the gap. The CDR3 has 10 residues. Germline loops: CDR1 MDHEN, CDR2 SYDVKM. The CDR3 nucleotides read TGTGCCACTCAACGCTATGGCTACACCTTC. Protein sequence: CATQRYGYTF.

As concerns this clone: Other nucleotide sequences from this sample produce the same CDR3. The rearrangement links TRBV4-2 to TRBJ2-1, with 7 bases aligning to TRBD2. This CDR3 has 17 amino acids. With V trimmed by 0 bases and J by 1 base, 6 bases remained unmatched. Germline V gene data show CDR1 as LGHNA and CDR2 as YNFKEQ. The chain's CDR3 is CASSQEEREYSYNEQFF. As DNA, the CDR3 is TGTGCCAGCAGCCAAGAGGAGCGGGAATATTCCTACAATGAGCAGTTCTTC.

The gene calls are TRBV7-6 and TRBJ2-5; tentatively, D is TRBD1 or TRBD2 (5 bases each). Germline V lookup: CDR1 SGHVS, CDR2 FNYEAQ. The V end lost 2 bases, the J end lost 3 bases, and 10 bases lay between the germline ends. The CDR3 consists of 14 residues. For the CDR3, the DNA is TGTGCCAGCAGCTTATCGGGGCAGAAAGAGACCCAGTACTTC. Its translation is CASSLSGQKETQYF.

This clone was picked up one time. This chain joins TRBV21-1 and TRBJ1-2; TRBD1, the D gene given by the table, was not confirmed from the DNA. TRBV21-1 is classified as a pseudogene. The CDR3 extends over 17 amino acids. CDR3 sequence (DNA): TGTGCCAGCAGCACAACAGGCCGAGAGACAGAAAACTATGGCTACACCTTC. It codes for CASSTTGRETENYGYTF.

With regard to this clone: The sample has other DNA sequences that encode this CDR3 too. V usage is TRBV7-6 and J usage is TRBJ2-5; D gene unclear. V was trimmed by 1 base and J by 3 bases, leaving 9 bases between them. Germline assignment: CDR1 SGHVS and CDR2 FNYEAQ. This CDR3 is built from 14 residues. The CDR3 loop is CASSLGGPKETQYF. DNA of the CDR3: TGTGCCAGCAGCTTAGGGGGTCCCAAAGAGACCCAGTACTTC.

This clone counts as medium-sized (0.01 to 0.1%). The chain links TRBV5-1 to TRBJ2-7; TRBD2 is a possible D gene (5 bases). Germline values: CDR1 SGHRS, CDR2 YFSETQ. There are 17 residues in the CDR3. V was shortened by 4 bases and J by 4 bases, with 24 bases between the two germline ends. CDR3 region: CASSPQLDSERSYEQYF. CDR3 nucleotide sequence: TGCGCCAGCAGCCCACAACTAGATAGCGAAAGAAGTTACGAGCAGTACTTC. Combining the CDR3 with reference TRBV5-1 and TRBJ2-7 gives the whole variable domain KAGVTQTPRYLIKTRGQQVTLSCSPISGHRSVSWYQQTPGQGLQFLFEYFSETQRNKGNFPGRFSGRQFSNSRSEMNVSTLELGDSALYLCASSPQLDSERSYEQYFGPGTRLTVT.

The chain employs TRBV7-3 and TRBJ1-1, with D unresolved. V was shortened by 5 bases and J by 0 bases, with 10 bases between the two germline ends. The germline gives CDR1 SGHTA, CDR2 FQGTGA. The CDR3 loop spans 14 amino acids. As DNA, the CDR3 is TGTGCCAGCAGCGCCGGCACGGTGAACACTGAAGCTTTCTTT. Protein: CASSAGTVNTEAFF.

Within the sample, this clone is medium-sized (0.01 to 0.1%). The chain carries TRBV5-6 and TRBJ2-7, with D possibly matching TRBD2 (8 bases). CDR1 and CDR2 (germline): SGHDT, YYEEEE. The length of the CDR3 is 13 residues. V was shortened by 7 bases and J by 2 bases, with 13 bases between the two germline ends. The CDR3 loop is CASREGTAYEQYF. For the CDR3, the DNA is TGTGCCAGCCGGGAGGGGACAGCCTACGAGCAGTACTTC.

CDR3 nucleotide sequence: TGTGCCAGCAGATCCGGACCTTATAATTCACCCCTCCACTTT. Its translation: CASRSGPYNSPLHF. The chain has TRBV18 and TRBJ1-6; no definite D call. Germline loops: CDR1 KGHSH, CDR2 LQKENI. The CDR3 is 14 amino acids. V was shortened by 8 bases and J by 4 bases, with 12 bases between the two germline ends.

The chain employs TRBV7-9 and TRBJ2-1, with D possibly being TRBD2 (6 bases). The germline V gene encodes CDR1 SEHNR and CDR2 FQNEAQ (reference sequence). The CDR3 has 14 amino acids. The germline V and J ends were trimmed by 0 bases and 5 bases, with 8 bases remaining between them. In DNA form, the CDR3 reads TGTGCCAGCAGCTTAGCGTCGGGGGACAATGAGCAGTTCTTC. Translating it yields CASSLASGDNEQFF.

This clone was seen only a few times. The chain has TRBV4-1 and TRBJ2-5; D gene unclear. Germline V CDR1 and CDR2: MGHRA, YSYEKL. This CDR3 has 14 residues. V was trimmed by 0 bases and J by 5 bases, leaving 10 bases between them. The CDR3 spells CASSQDGRRETQYF. The CDR3 nucleotides are TGCGCCAGCAGCCAAGATGGCCGACGGGAGACCCAGTACTTC.

V usage is TRBV6-5 and J usage is TRBJ2-3; 7 positions agree with TRBD1. Germline lookup yields CDR1 MNHEY and CDR2 SVGAGI. The CDR3 loop spans 16 amino acids. With V trimmed by 0 bases and J by 1 base, 4 bases remained unmatched. Written as DNA, the CDR3 is TGTGCCAGCAGTTACTCGCCCGGGACAGGCACAGATACGCAGTATTTT. Amino acid sequence: CASSYSPGTGTDTQYF.

J is TRBJ2-6 and V is TRBV6-1; unclear D gene. V was cut by 2 bases and J by 2 bases, with 10 bases left in between. Germline V CDR1 and CDR2: MNHNS, SASEGT. The CDR3 covers 16 residues. DNA of the CDR3: TGTGCCAGCAGTGAACAGGTTTCCACTGGGGCCAACGTCCTGACTTTC. It specifies CASSEQVSTGANVLTF.

V usage is TRBV28 and J usage is TRBJ1-6; perhaps TRBD1 as D (5 bases). CDR3 length: 14 amino acids. Germline loops: CDR1 MDHEN, CDR2 SYDVKM. V shed 5 bases and J shed 5 bases, with 10 bases lying between them. The CDR3 region has the DNA TGTGCCAGCAGTGTCAACAGGAATAATTCACCCCTCCACTTT. Protein: CASSVNRNNSPLHF. The full variable domain, its missing parts supplied by reference TRBV28 and TRBJ1-6, is DVKVTQSSRYLVKRTGEKVFLECVQDMDHENMFWYRQDPGLGLRLIYFSYDVKMKEKGDIPEGYSVSREKKERFSLILESASTNQTSMYLCASSVNRNNSPLHFGNGTRLTVT.

The rearrangement links TRBV19 to TRBJ1-1; D is ambiguous. Germline CDR1 reads LNHDA; CDR2 reads SQIVND (reference sequence). Trimming removed 5 bases at V and 5 bases at J, with 9 bases between. The CDR3 extends over 12 amino acids. The CDR3 DNA reads as TGTGCCAGTAGTCCACTAGGTACTGAAGCTTTCTTT. Protein product: CASSPLGTEAFF. The full variable domain, its missing parts supplied by reference TRBV19 and TRBJ1-1, is DGGITQSPKYLFRKEGQNVTLSCEQNLNHDAMYWYRQDPGQGLRLIYYSQIVNDFQKGDIAEGYSVSREKKESFPLTVTSAQKNPTAFYLCASSPLGTEAFFGQGTRLTVV.

The chain links TRBV7-2 to TRBJ2-1; TRBD1 matches at 11 bases. V was clipped by 6 bases and J by 4 bases; unmatched bases: 2. Germline-derived CDR1 and CDR2 are SGHTA and FQGNSA. The CDR3 spans 14 residues. The CDR3 here is CASSRDRGYNEQFF. CDR3 DNA sequence: TGTGCCAGCAGTCGGGACAGGGGGTACAATGAGCAGTTCTTC.

V is TRBV14 and J is TRBJ1-1; a possible D gene is TRBD1 (5 bases). Germline V gives CDR1 SGHDN, CDR2 FVKESK. The CDR3 length is 13 residues. Trimming shortened V by 4 bases and J by 11 bases, and 17 bases separated the two germline ends. CDR3 sequence reads: CASSPQGPLAAFF. In nucleotides, the CDR3 is TGTGCCAGCAGCCCTCAGGGCCCGCTCGCCGCTTTCTTT.

The table lists this clone with a few counts. This chain joins TRBV27 and TRBJ1-1, with D possibly being TRBD1 (6 bases). Germline V gives CDR1 MNHEY, CDR2 SMNVEV (reference sequence). This CDR3 region has 14 residues. V lost 6 bases and J lost 1, with 12 bases in between. CDR3 bases: TGTGCCAGCAGCATACCGGGACAGAACACTGAAGCTTTCTTT. Protein sequence: CASSIPGQNTEAFF.

The genes are TRBV9 and TRBJ2-3, with TRBD2 matching 8 bases. Per germline, CDR1 SGDLS and CDR2 YYNGEE. The CDR3 extends over 15 amino acids. V trimming: 0 bases; J trimming: 6 bases; junction bases outside the gene matches: 6. In DNA, the CDR3 is TGTGCCAGCAGCGTAGGACCGGGAGGGCCCGATACGCAGTATTTT. This translates into CASSVGPGGPDTQYF.

V usage is TRBV6-2 or TRBV6-3 and J usage is TRBJ2-1, with D possibly matching TRBD1 (6 bases). Trimming took 6 bases from V and 0 from J, leaving 18 bases between them. In germline, CDR1 is MNHEY, CDR2 SVGEGT. This CDR3 contains 17 residues. In nucleotides, the CDR3 is TGTGCCAGCAGCCCTCCAGGGGTCCTCAGCTCCTACAATGAGCAGTTCTTC. Its protein is CASSPPGVLSSYNEQFF.

This chain links TRBV5-1 with TRBJ2-5; D is undetermined. Germline CDR1 reads SGHRS; CDR2 reads YFSETQ. There are 13 residues in the CDR3. V lost 5 bases, J lost 5 bases, and 13 bases lay in between. The CDR3 loop reads CASSLTVWETQYF. The CDR3 DNA is TGCGCCAGCAGTTTGACGGTGTGGGAGACCCAGTACTTC.

The chain is built from TRBV4-1 and TRBJ2-2; D is possibly TRBD2 (5 bases). The germline CDR1 and CDR2 sequences are MGHRA and YSYEKL. Trimming took off 1 base at V and 4 bases at J, with 13 bases between the two ends. The CDR3 length is 16 residues. The CDR3 region has the DNA TGCGCCAGCAGCCAAGTATTCGACTATGTCACCGGGGAGCTGTTTTTT. Its translation: CASSQVFDYVTGELFF.

The V call is TRBV28, the J call TRBJ1-2, with TRBD1 matching 7 bases. The junction had 8 bases not matched to a gene; V was cut back by 6 bases and J by 7 bases. CDR1 and CDR2 from the germline V gene are MDHEN and SYDVKM. The CDR3 runs 13 residues. The CDR3 sequence is CASRLPGQRGYTF. CDR3 DNA: TGTGCCAGCAGACTACCGGGACAGCGTGGCTACACCTTC.

This chain links TRBV7-3 with TRBJ2-1, with D possibly TRBD2 on 6 matching bases. The germline gives CDR1 SGHTA, CDR2 FQGTGA. This CDR3 comprises 15 residues. V was cut by 4 bases and J by 1 base, with 11 bases left in between. CDR3 sequence (DNA): TGTGCCAGCAGCTGGGAGGACTCATCCTACAATGAGCAGTTCTTC. It yields the protein CASSWEDSSYNEQFF.

CDR3 in DNA: TGTGCCAGCAGCTTAGACATGGTTACTGAGCAGTTCTTC. Amino acids: CASSLDMVTEQFF. The chain carries TRBV7-6 and TRBJ2-1; D call uncertain. The CDR3 is 13 amino acids. V was clipped by 1 base and J by 9 bases, with 10 bases between them. Per the germline V gene, CDR1 is SGHVS and CDR2 is FNYEAQ.